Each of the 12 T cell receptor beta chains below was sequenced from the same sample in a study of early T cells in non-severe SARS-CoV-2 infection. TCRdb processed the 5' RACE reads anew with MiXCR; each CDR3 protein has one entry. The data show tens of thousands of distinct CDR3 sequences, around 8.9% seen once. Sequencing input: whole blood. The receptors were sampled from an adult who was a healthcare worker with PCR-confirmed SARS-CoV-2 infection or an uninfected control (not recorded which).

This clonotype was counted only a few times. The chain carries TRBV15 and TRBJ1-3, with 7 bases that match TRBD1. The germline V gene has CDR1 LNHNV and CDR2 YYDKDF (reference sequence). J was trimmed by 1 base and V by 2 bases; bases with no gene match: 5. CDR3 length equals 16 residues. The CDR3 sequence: CATSRTRDRSGNTIYF. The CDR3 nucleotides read TGTGCCACCAGCAGAACTAGGGACAGATCTGGAAACACCATATATTTT.

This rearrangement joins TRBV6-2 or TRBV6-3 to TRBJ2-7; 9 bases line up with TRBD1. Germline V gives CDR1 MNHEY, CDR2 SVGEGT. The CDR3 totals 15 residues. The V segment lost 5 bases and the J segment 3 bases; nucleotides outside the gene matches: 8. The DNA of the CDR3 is TGTGCCAGCAGTCCCAGGGGGGACAGGGACTACGAGCAGTACTTC. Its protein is CASSPRGDRDYEQYF.

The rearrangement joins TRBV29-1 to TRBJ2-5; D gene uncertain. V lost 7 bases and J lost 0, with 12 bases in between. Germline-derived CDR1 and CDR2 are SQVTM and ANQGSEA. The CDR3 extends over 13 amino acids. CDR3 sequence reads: CSGAQTYQETQYF. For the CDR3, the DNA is TGCAGCGGCGCACAAACGTACCAAGAGACCCAGTACTTC.

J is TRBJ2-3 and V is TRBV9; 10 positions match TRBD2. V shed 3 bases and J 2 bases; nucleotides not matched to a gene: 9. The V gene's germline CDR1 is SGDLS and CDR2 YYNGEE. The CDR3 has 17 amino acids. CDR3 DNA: TGTGCCAGCAGCGGGGGGGCCCTAGCGGGAGCCACAGATACGCAGTATTTT. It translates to CASSGGALAGATDTQYF.

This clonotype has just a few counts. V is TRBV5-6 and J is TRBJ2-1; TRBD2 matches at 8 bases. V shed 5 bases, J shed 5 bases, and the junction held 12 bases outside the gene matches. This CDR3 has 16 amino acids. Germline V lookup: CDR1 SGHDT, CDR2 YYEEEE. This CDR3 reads CASSLYGGALNNEQFF. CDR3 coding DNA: TGTGCCAGCAGTCTCTACGGGGGGGCACTTAACAATGAGCAGTTCTTC.

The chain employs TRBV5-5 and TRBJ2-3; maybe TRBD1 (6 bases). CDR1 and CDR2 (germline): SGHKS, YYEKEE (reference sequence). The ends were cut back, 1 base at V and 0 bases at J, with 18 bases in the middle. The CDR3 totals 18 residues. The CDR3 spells CASSLLRGIGLSTDTQYF. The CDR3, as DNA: TGTGCCAGCAGCTTGTTGAGGGGGATCGGTCTCAGCACAGATACGCAGTATTTT.

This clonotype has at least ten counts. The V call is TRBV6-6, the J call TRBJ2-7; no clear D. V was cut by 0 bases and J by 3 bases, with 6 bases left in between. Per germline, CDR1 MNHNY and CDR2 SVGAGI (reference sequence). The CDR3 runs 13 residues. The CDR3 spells CASSYSGDYEQYF. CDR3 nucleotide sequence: TGTGCCAGCAGTTACTCTGGGGACTACGAGCAGTACTTC.

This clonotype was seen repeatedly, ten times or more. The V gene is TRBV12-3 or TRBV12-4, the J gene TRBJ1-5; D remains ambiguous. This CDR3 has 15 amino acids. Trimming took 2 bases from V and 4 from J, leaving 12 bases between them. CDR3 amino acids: CASSLCHCHNQPQHF. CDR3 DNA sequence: TGTGCCAGCAGTTTATGTCACTGCCATAATCAGCCCCAGCATTTT.

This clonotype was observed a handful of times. The CDR3 nucleotides read TGTGCCAGCAGTGATCCCCGGGACAGGGGGCTTTACAATGAGCAGTTCTTC. Translation: CASSDPRDRGLYNEQFF. The chain combines TRBV25-1 with TRBJ2-1; 12 bases line up with TRBD1. This CDR3 region has 17 residues. After removal of 3 bases from V and 4 bases from J, the junction contained 7 bases not matched to a gene. The V gene's germline CDR1 is MGHDK and CDR2 SYGVNS.

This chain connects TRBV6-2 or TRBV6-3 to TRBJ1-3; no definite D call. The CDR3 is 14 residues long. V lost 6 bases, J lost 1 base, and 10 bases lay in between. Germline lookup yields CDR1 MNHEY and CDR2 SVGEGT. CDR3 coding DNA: TGTGCCAGCAGCCTGACCGATTCTGGAAACACCATATATTTT. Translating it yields CASSLTDSGNTIYF.

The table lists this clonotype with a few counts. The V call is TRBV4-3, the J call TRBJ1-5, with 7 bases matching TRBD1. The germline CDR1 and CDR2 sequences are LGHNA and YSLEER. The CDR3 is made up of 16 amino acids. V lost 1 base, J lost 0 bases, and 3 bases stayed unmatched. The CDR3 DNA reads TGCGCCAGCAGCCAAGTAAGGGGGCCTAGCAATCAGCCCCAGCATTTT. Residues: CASSQVRGPSNQPQHF.

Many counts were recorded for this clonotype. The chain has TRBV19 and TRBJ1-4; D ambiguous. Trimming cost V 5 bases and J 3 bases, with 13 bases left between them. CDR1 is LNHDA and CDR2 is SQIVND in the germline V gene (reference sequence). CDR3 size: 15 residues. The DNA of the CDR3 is TGTGCCAGTAGTTCCGGAGGGAGATCTAATGAAAAACTGTTTTTT. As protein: CASSSGGRSNEKLFF.